These T cell receptor beta chains were read from a single sample in a study of neurological immune-mediated disorders. MiXCR, applied by TCRdb to the 5' RACE reads, yields one record per CDR3 protein. The sample yields roughly 90,000 distinct CDR3 sequences, 3.5% seen once. The sample consisted of PBMCs. The origin of the receptors is a woman aged 45-65 years with multiple sclerosis. The CDR3 runs from the conserved cysteine through the conserved F or W. The order of the fields is V gene, clone size, D gene, J gene, CDR3 DNA, CDR3 protein. A D gene is named only where the DNA matches it firmly. Where a row states a size, it is once, few, many or the class of an expanded clone; other rows omit it.

TRBV7-9	NA	TRBD2	TRBJ2-2	TGTGCCAGCAGCTTAGGACTAGCGGGGGAGACCGGGGAGCTGTTTTTT	CASSLGLAGETGELFF
TRBV4-2	many	TRBD2	TRBJ2-7	TGTGCCAGCAGCCAAGATCACCCCCTAGCGGGGGTTCACTACGAGCAGTACTTC	CASSQDHPLAGVHYEQYF
TRBV29-1	many	TRBD1	TRBJ2-4	TGCAGCGTACGGGTTCGAGGGACAGGGTCTGACATTCAGTACTTC	CSVRVRGTGSDIQYF
TRBV6-2/TRBV6-3	NA	TRBD2	TRBJ2-1	TGTGCCAGCAGTTACTCGGTTAGCGGGGGGACCCAGTACAATGAGCAGTTCTTC	CASSYSVSGGTQYNEQFF
TRBV24-1	many	NA	TRBJ2-2	TGTGCCACCAGTGATCCCTGGTTCGTGGGCCCCGGGGAGCTGTTTTTT	CATSDPWFVGPGELFF
TRBV5-5	many	TRBD1	TRBJ2-1	TGTGCCAGCAGCCGCGACAGGGCGAGTTACAATGAGCAGTTCTTC	CASSRDRASYNEQFF
TRBV7-2	NA	NA	TRBJ2-1	TGTGCCAGCAGCATTATTGGCCTGGGGTCCTACAATGAGCAGTTCTTC	CASSIIGLGSYNEQFF
TRBV12-3/TRBV12-4	many	NA	TRBJ2-7	TGTGCCAGCAGTTTAGTTCCGTCCGAGCAGTACTTC	CASSLVPSEQYF
TRBV9	many	TRBD1	TRBJ2-4	TGTGCCAGCAGCGTAATGGGACAGGGGGCCGGAAACATTCAGTACTTC	CASSVMGQGAGNIQYF
TRBV12-3/TRBV12-4	many	NA	TRBJ1-3	TGTGCCAGCAGTTTCGAAACTGGAAACACCATATATTTT	CASSFETGNTIYF
TRBV29-1	many	NA	TRBJ2-7	TGCAGCGTGGGAACAGGCCTTACCTACGAGCAGTACTTC	CSVGTGLTYEQYF
TRBV5-1	many	NA	TRBJ2-5	TGCGCCAGCAGCTCTGGCTCTACACAAGAGACCCAGTACTTC	CASSSGSTQETQYF
TRBV6-5	many	TRBD1	TRBJ1-2	TGTGCCAGCAGTTACCGAGGACAGGGGACCTATGGCTACACCTTC	CASSYRGQGTYGYTF
TRBV4-2	many	NA	TRBJ2-1	TGTGCCAGCAGCCAAGAAGTGGTAAGCTCCTACAATGAGCAGTTCTTC	CASSQEVVSSYNEQFF
TRBV7-9	many	NA	TRBJ2-3	TGTGCCAGCAGCCAGGCTAGCACAGATACGCAGTATTTT	CASSQASTDTQYF
TRBV5-1	many	NA	TRBJ1-5	TGCGCCAGCAGCTTGGGAACAGGATCCTATCAGCCCCAGCATTTT	CASSLGTGSYQPQHF
TRBV7-9	many	NA	TRBJ1-1	TGTGCCAGCAGCTTAGAAGTGTTGAACACTGAAGCTTTCTTT	CASSLEVLNTEAFF
TRBV4-3	many	NA	TRBJ2-1	TGCGCCAGCAGTGTGACGGATTACAATGAGCAGTTCTTC	CASSVTDYNEQFF
TRBV5-1	many	NA	TRBJ2-5	TGCGCCAGCAGCGAGGTGGGAGAGACCCAGTACTTC	CASSEVGETQYF
TRBV7-9	many	NA	TRBJ2-2	TGTGCCAGCAGCTCCCTCGAGGGCTCCCGGAGGCCCGGGGAGCTGTTTTTT	CASSSLEGSRRPGELFF
TRBV28	many	NA	TRBJ1-5	TGTGCCAGCAGGTTAGGACATATCAATCAGCCCCAGCATTTT	CASRLGHINQPQHF
TRBV7-6	many	NA	TRBJ2-3	TGTGCCAGCAGCTTCGGGGGATACGGCACAGATACGCAGTATTTT	CASSFGGYGTDTQYF
TRBV9	many	TRBD2	TRBJ2-1	TGTGCCAGCAGCGTAGAAGGCGGGGGGCCCTACAATGAGCAGTTCTTC	CASSVEGGGPYNEQFF
TRBV6-1	many	NA	TRBJ1-4	TGTGCCAGCAGTGACCGACCCGGGACTCAGAATGAAAAACTGTTTTTT	CASSDRPGTQNEKLFF
TRBV4-2	many	NA	TRBJ1-1	TGTGCCAGCAGCCAAGAACGGCGGGCCGAAGCTTTCTTT	CASSQERRAEAFF
TRBV10-3	many	NA	TRBJ1-1	TGTGCCATCAGTGAGACAGGTGGCACTGAAGCTTTCTTT	CAISETGGTEAFF
TRBV9	many	TRBD1	TRBJ2-4	TGTGCCAGCAGCTCCGGGACAGGGGGCTTGCACATTCAGTACTTC	CASSSGTGGLHIQYF
TRBV20-1	few	TRBD2	TRBJ2-5	TGCAGTGCTAGACAAACTAGCGGGGGCCCTCAAGAGACCCAGTACTTC	CSARQTSGGPQETQYF
TRBV7-2	many	NA	TRBJ1-5	TGTGCCAGCAGCTTAAGGAGGGCGGACAATCAGCCCCAGCATTTT	CASSLRRADNQPQHF
TRBV10-3	many	NA	TRBJ1-1	TGTGCCATCAGTGGAGGGATCAGCACTGAAGCTTTCTTT	CAISGGISTEAFF
TRBV12-3/TRBV12-4	many	NA	TRBJ2-7	TGTGCCAGCAGTTTAGTTTTAGGGATTTTCAAGCAGTACTTC	CASSLVLGIFKQYF
TRBV9	many	NA	TRBJ2-5	TGTGCCAGCACCGACGGACGAATTGGGACCCAGTACTTC	CASTDGRIGTQYF
TRBV6-5	many	TRBD1	TRBJ2-7	TGTGCCAGCAGTTACAAGGAGAAGGGGGCTCGTGAGCAGTACTTC	CASSYKEKGAREQYF
TRBV3-1	many	NA	TRBJ1-1	TGTGCCAGCAGCCAAGAAAGTCGAGATGGTGAAGCTTTCTTT	CASSQESRDGEAFF
TRBV6-2/TRBV6-3	many	NA	TRBJ2-3	TGTGCCAGCAGTTACTCGGGTTCGACAGATACGCAGTATTTT	CASSYSGSTDTQYF
TRBV10-3	many	NA	TRBJ2-5	TGTGCCACCGGCAGGCGGACAGCAGCACAAGAGACCCAGTACTTC	CATGRRTAAQETQYF
TRBV7-6	few	TRBD1	TRBJ1-4	TGTGCCAGCAGGCGGACAGGGGGTAATGAAAAACTGTTTTTT	CASRRTGGNEKLFF
TRBV5-1	many	TRBD2	TRBJ2-5	TGCGCCAGCGCTCGGGGCGGGGGTACCCAAGAGACCCAGTACTTC	CASARGGGTQETQYF
TRBV9	many	NA	TRBJ2-7	TGTGCCAGCAGCGTAGGGTGGAACTCTTTCGAGCAGTACTTC	CASSVGWNSFEQYF
TRBV12-3/TRBV12-4	many	NA	TRBJ1-1	TGTGCCAGCAGCCGTACCGCGGCTGAAGCTTTCTTT	CASSRTAAEAFF